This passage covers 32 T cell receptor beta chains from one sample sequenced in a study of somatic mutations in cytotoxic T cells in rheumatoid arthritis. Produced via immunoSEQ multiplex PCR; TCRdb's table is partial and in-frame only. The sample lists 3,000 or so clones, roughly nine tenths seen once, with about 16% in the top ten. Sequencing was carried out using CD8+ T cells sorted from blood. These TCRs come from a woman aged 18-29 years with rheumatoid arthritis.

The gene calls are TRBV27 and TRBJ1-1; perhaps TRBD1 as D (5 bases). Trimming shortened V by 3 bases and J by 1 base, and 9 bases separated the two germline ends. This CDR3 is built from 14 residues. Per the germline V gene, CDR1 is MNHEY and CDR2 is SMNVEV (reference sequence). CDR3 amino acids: CASSFGGPNTEAFF. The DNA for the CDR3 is TGTGCCAGCAGTTTCGGGGGTCCGAACACTGAAGCTTTCTTT.

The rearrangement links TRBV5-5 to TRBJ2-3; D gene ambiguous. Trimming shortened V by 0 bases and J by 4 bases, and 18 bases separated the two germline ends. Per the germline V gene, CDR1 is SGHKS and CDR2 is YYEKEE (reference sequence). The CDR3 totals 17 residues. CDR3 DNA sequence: TGTGCCAGCAGCTTGGTTGCGAACCGTCCGGTTCCAGATACGCAGTATTTT. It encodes CASSLVANRPVPDTQYF.

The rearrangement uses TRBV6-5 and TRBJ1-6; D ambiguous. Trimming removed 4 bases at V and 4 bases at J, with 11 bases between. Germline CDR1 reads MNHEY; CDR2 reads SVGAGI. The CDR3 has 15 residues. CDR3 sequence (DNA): TGTGCCAGCAGTTCCGGTGGTCCATATAATTCACCCCTCCACTTT. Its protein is CASSSGGPYNSPLHF.

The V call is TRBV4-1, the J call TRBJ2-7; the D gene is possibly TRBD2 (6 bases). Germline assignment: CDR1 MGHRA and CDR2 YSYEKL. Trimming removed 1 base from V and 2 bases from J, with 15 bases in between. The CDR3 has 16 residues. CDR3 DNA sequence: TGCGCCAGCAGCCAAGTAGGAGGGGAAGGGACCTACGAGCAGTACTTC. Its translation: CASSQVGGEGTYEQYF.

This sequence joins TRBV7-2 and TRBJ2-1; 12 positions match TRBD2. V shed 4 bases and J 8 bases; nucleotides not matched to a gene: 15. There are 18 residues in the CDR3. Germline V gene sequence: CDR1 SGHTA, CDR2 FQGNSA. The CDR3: CASSSPESSGGASYEQFF. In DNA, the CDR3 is TGTGCCAGCAGCTCCCCCGAGTCTAGCGGGGGGGCTTCATATGAGCAGTTCTTC.

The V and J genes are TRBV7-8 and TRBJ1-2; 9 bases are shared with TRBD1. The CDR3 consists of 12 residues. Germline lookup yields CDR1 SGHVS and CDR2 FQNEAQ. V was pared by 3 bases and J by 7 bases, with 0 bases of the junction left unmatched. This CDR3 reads CASSLTGGGYTF. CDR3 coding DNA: TGTGCCAGCAGCTTGACAGGGGGTGGCTACACCTTC. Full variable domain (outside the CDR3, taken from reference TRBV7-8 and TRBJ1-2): GAGVSQSPRYKVAKRGQDVALRCDPISGHVSLFWYQQALGQGPEFLTYFQNEAQLDKSGLPSDRFFAERPEGSVSTLKIQRTQQEDSAVYLCASSLTGGGYTFGSGTRLTVV.

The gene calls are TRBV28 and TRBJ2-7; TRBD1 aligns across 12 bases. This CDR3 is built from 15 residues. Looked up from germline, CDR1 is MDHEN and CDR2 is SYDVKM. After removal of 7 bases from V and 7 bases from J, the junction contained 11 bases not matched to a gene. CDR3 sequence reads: CASISPGTGGVEQYF. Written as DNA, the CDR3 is TGTGCCAGCATCTCCCCCGGGACAGGGGGCGTAGAGCAGTACTTC.

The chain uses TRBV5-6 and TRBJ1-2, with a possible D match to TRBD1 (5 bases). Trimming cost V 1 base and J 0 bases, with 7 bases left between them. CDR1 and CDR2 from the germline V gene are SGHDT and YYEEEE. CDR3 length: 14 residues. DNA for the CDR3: TGTGCCAGCAGCTTGCGGGGGGCTAACTATGGCTACACCTTC. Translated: CASSLRGANYGYTF.

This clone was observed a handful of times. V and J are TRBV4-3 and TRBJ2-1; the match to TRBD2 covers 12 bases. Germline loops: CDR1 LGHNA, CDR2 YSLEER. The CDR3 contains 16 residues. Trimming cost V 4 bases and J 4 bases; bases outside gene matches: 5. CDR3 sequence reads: CASSRRLAGDYNEQFF. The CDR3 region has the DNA TGCGCCAGCAGCCGTCGACTAGCGGGAGATTACAATGAGCAGTTCTTC.

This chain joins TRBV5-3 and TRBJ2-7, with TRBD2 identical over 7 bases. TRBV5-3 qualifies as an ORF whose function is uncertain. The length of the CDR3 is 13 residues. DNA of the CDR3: TGTGACGCGCCCGGGAGGAGGGGCCACGAGCAGTACTTC. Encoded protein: CDAPGRRGHEQYF.

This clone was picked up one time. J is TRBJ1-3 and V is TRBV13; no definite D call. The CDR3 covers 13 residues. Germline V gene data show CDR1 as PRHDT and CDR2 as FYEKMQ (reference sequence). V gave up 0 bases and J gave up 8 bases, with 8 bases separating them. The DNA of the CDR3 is TGTGCCAGCAGCTTAGGCAGAGGGTACACCATATATTTT. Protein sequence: CASSLGRGYTIYF.

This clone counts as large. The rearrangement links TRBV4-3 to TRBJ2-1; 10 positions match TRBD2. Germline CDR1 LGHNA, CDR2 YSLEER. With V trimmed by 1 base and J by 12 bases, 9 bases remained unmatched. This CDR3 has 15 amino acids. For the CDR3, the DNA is TGCGCCAGCAGCCAAGGGGGACTAGCGTTACGGGGGCAGTTCTTC. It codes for CASSQGGLALRGQFF.

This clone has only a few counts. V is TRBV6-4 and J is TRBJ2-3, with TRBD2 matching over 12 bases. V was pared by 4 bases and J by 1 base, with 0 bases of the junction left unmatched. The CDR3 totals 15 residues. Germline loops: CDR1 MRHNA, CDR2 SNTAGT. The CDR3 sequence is CASSGTSGGTDTQYF. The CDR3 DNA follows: TGTGCCAGCAGTGGGACTAGCGGGGGCACAGATACGCAGTATTTT.

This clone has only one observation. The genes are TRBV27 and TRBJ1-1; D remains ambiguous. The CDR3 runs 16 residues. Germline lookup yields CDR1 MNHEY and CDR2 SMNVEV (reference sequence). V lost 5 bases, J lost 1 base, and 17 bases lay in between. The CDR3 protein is CASSPYGPEENTEAFF. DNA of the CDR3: TGTGCCAGCAGTCCCTACGGTCCAGAGGAGAACACTGAAGCTTTCTTT.

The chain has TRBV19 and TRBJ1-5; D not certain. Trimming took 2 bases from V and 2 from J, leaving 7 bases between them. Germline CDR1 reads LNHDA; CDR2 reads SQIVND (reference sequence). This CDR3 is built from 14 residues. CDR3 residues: CASSIWERNQPQHF. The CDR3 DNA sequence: TGTGCCAGTAGTATATGGGAGCGCAATCAGCCCCAGCATTTT.

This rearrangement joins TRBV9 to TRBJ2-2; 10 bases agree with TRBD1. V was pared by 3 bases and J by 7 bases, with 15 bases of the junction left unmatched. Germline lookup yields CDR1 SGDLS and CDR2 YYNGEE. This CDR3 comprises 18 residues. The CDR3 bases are TGTGCCAGCAGCGCACCAATTCCGACAGGGGGCTTGGGCGGGGAGCTGTTTTTT. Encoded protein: CASSAPIPTGGLGGELFF.

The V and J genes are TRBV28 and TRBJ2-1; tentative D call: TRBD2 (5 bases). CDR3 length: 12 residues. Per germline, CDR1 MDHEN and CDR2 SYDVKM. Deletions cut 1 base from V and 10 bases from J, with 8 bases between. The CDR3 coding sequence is TGTGCCAGCAGTTTATCCTGGAGGGAGCAGTTCTTC. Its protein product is CASSLSWREQFF. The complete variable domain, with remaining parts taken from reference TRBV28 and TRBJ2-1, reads DVKVTQSSRYLVKRTGEKVFLECVQDMDHENMFWYRQDPGLGLRLIYFSYDVKMKEKGDIPEGYSVSREKKERFSLILESASTNQTSMYLCASSLSWREQFFGPGTRLTVL.

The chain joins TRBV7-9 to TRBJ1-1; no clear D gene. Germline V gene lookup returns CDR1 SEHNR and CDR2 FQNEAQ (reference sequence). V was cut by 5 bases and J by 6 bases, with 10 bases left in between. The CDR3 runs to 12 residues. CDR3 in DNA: TGTGCCAGCAGCCTGGCTGATCCTGAAGCTTTCTTT. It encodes CASSLADPEAFF.

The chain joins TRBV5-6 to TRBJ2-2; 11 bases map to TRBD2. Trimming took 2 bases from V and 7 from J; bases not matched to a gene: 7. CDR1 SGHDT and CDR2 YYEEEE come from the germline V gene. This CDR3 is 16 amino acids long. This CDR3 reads CASSFSTSGVLGELFF. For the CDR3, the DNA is TGTGCCAGCAGCTTCTCGACTAGCGGGGTCCTCGGGGAGCTGTTTTTT. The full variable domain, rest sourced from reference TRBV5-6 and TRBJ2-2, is DAGVTQSPTHLIKTRGQQVTLRCSPKSGHDTVSWYQQALGQGPQFIFQYYEEEERQRGNFPDRFSGHQFPNYSSELNVNALLLGDSALYLCASSFSTSGVLGELFFGEGSRLTVL.

CDR3 residues: CASSHPGDRGIRTEAFF. CDR3 DNA sequence: TGCGCCAGCAGCCACCCCGGGGACAGGGGAATTCGGACTGAAGCTTTCTTT. This sequence joins TRBV4-1 and TRBJ1-1; 10 nucleotides align to TRBD1. The germline CDR1 and CDR2 sequences are MGHRA and YSYEKL. V lost 3 bases, J lost 5 bases, and 12 bases stayed unmatched. CDR3 length equals 17 residues.

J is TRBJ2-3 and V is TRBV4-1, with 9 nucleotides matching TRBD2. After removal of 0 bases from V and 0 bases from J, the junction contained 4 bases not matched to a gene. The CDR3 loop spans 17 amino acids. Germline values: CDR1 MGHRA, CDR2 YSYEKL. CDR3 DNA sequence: TGCGCCAGCAGCCAAGATAGCGGGGGCTATAGCACAGATACGCAGTATTTT. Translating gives CASSQDSGGYSTDTQYF.

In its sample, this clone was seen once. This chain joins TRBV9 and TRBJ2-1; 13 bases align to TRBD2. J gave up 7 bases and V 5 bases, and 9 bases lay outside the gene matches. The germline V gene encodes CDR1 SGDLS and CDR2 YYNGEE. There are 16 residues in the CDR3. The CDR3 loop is CASRPLAGGPFNEQFF. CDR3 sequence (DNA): TGTGCCAGCAGACCACTAGCGGGAGGGCCTTTTAATGAGCAGTTCTTC.

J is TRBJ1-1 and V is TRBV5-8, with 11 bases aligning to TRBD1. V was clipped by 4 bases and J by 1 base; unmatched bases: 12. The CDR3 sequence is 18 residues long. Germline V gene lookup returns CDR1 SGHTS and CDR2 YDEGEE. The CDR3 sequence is CASSPRTGGAGGNTEAFF. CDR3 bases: TGTGCCAGCAGCCCCCGGACAGGGGGCGCCGGGGGGAACACTGAAGCTTTCTTT.

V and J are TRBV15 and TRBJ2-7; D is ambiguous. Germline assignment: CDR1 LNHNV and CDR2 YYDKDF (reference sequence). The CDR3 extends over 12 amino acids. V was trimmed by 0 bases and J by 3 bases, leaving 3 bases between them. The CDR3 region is CATSRDGYEQYF. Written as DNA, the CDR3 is TGTGCCACCAGCAGAGACGGCTACGAGCAGTACTTC.

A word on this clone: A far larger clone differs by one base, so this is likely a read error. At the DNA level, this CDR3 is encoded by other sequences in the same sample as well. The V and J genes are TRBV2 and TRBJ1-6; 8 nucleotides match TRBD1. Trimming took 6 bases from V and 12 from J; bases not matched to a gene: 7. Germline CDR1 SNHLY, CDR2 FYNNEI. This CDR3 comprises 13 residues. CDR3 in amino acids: CASRGTGGRPLHF. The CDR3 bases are TGTGCCAGCAGGGGCACAGGGGGGAGACCCCTCCACTTT.

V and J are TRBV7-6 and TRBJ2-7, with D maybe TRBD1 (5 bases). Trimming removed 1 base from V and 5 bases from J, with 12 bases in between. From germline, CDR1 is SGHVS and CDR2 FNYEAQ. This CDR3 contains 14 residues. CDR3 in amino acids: CASSLEVGVHEQYF. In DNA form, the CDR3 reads TGTGCCAGCAGCTTAGAAGTAGGGGTCCACGAGCAGTACTTC.

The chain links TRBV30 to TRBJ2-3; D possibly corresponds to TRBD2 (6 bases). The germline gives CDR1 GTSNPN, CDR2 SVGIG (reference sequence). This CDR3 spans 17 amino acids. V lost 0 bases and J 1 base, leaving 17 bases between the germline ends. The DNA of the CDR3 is TGTGCCTGGAGTGTACCCCGACTAGATCTTGGCACAGATACGCAGTATTTT. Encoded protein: CAWSVPRLDLGTDTQYF.

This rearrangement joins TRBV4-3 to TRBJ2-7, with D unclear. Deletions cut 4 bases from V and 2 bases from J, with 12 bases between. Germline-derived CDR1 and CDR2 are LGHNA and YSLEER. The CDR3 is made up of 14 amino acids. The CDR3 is CASSPAADPYEQYF. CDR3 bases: TGCGCCAGCAGCCCGGCGGCGGATCCCTACGAGCAGTACTTC.

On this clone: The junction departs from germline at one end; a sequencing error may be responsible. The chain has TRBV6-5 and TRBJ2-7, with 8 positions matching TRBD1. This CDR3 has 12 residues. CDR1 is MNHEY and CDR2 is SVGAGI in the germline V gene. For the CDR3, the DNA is TGCGTAACCGGGACAGGTGCCTACGAGCAGTACTTC. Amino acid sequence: CVTGTGAYEQYF.

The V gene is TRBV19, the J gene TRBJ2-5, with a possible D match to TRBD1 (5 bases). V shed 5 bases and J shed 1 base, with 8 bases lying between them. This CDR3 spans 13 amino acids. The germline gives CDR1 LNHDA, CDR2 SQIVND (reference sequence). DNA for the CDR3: TGTGCCAGTAGTCCGACAGTCCAAGAGACCCAGTACTTC. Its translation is CASSPTVQETQYF.

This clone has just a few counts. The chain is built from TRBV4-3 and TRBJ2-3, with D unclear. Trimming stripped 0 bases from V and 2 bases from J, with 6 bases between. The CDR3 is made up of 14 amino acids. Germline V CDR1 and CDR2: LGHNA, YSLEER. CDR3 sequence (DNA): TGCGCCAGCAGCCAAGATCAGGCCACAGATACGCAGTATTTT. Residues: CASSQDQATDTQYF.

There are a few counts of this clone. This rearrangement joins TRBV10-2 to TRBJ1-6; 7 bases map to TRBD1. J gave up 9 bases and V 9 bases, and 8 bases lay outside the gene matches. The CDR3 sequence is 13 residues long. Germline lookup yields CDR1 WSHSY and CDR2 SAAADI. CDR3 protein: CASYRGWGSPLHF. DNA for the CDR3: TGCGCCAGTTACAGGGGATGGGGTTCACCCCTCCACTTT.